A single sample is the source of the 13 T cell receptor beta chains below, sequenced in a study of somatic mutations in cytotoxic T cells in rheumatoid arthritis. Sequencing was performed with immunoSEQ multiplex PCR; in TCRdb, only in-frame clones are kept and a portion is missing. This table has approximately 2,500 clones, about four fifths appearing once. The sample comprised CD8+ T cells sorted from blood. These receptors were obtained from a man in his fifties or sixties with rheumatoid arthritis.

In the case of this clone: The junction and the germline gene differ at one end; a read error may be behind it. This specimen includes other DNA sequences encoding the same CDR3. This chain joins TRBV6-1 and TRBJ1-6; TRBD1 might be the D (5 bases). The length of the CDR3 is 17 residues. Per the germline V gene, CDR1 is MNHNS and CDR2 is SASEGT. The CDR3 spells CASSDGPQQGYNSPLHF. The CDR3 DNA reads TGTGCCAGCAGTGACGGACCCCAGCAGGGTTATAATTCCCCCCTCCACTTT.

This clone occurred a few times. The chain couples TRBV28 to TRBJ2-3; the match to TRBD2 covers 9 bases. Losses at the gene ends were 3 bases for V and 0 bases for J; bases not matched to a gene: 10. CDR3 size: 18 residues. Germline lookup yields CDR1 MDHEN and CDR2 SYDVKM. The CDR3 is CASSFPTSGYPSTDTQYF. The CDR3 bases are TGTGCCAGCAGTTTCCCGACTAGCGGTTACCCTAGCACAGATACGCAGTATTTT.

The CDR3 sequence: CASSQGTNTGELFF. CDR3 bases: TGCGCCAGCAGCCAAGGTACGAACACCGGGGAGCTGTTTTTT. The gene calls are TRBV4-1 and TRBJ2-2; no definite D call. Germline lookup yields CDR1 MGHRA and CDR2 YSYEKL. Between the trimmed V and J ends, which lost 1 base and 0 bases, there was a span of 3 bases. CDR3 length: 14 amino acids.

The chain has TRBV5-1 and TRBJ2-3, with no clear D. This CDR3 has 13 residues. V was clipped by 1 base and J by 8 bases, with 11 bases between them. Germline CDR1 reads SGHRS; CDR2 reads YFSETQ. CDR3 sequence (DNA): TGCGCCAGCAGCTTGTTTGCCTCGGGTACGCAGTATTTT. It yields the protein CASSLFASGTQYF.

The chain employs TRBV7-3 and TRBJ2-3; D possibly corresponds to TRBD2 (7 bases). The CDR3 has 16 amino acids. Germline-derived CDR1 and CDR2 are SGHTA and FQGTGA. V was clipped by 2 bases and J by 5 bases, with 17 bases between them. The CDR3 spells CASSLFGGPVGDTQYF. The CDR3 DNA sequence: TGTGCCAGCAGCTTATTCGGGGGGCCCGTGGGAGATACGCAGTATTTT.

CDR3 loop: CASGTGGASSYEQYF. In DNA form, the CDR3 reads TGTGCCAGCGGTACAGGGGGCGCTTCTTCCTACGAGCAGTACTTC. The gene calls are TRBV5-6 and TRBJ2-7; 9 bases fit TRBD1. Germline V gives CDR1 SGHDT, CDR2 YYEEEE. Trimming cost V 7 bases and J 1 base; bases outside gene matches: 9. There are 15 residues in the CDR3.

The chain carries TRBV6-1 and TRBJ2-7, with TRBD1 matching over 12 bases. There are 18 residues in the CDR3. Germline loops: CDR1 MNHNS, CDR2 SASEGT. Trimming at V came to 3 bases and at J to 1 base, leaving 10 bases not matched to a gene. The CDR3: CASSDPGQGARWSYEQYF. CDR3 nucleotides: TGTGCCAGCAGTGATCCGGGACAGGGGGCGAGGTGGTCCTACGAGCAGTACTTC.

The chain uses TRBV7-9 and TRBJ1-2, with D maybe TRBD1 (6 bases). Deletions cut 5 bases from V and 0 bases from J, with 13 bases between. The CDR3 spans 15 residues. Germline V gene sequence: CDR1 SEHNR, CDR2 FQNEAQ (reference sequence). CDR3: CASSPGQRANYGYTF. The CDR3 region has the DNA TGTGCCAGCAGCCCCGGACAGCGAGCTAACTATGGCTACACCTTC.

V and J are TRBV5-1 and TRBJ2-6, with TRBD2 matching 7 bases. Germline trimming cut 4 bases from V and 2 bases from J; bases unmatched to any gene: 6. Germline V gene lookup returns CDR1 SGHRS and CDR2 YFSETQ. The CDR3 spans 16 residues. The CDR3 DNA reads TGCGCCAGCAGCACGGTCGGGGGGACTGGGGCCAACGTCCTGACTTTC. It translates to CASSTVGGTGANVLTF.

In its sample, this clone was seen once. This chain uses TRBV7-3 with TRBJ2-3; no firm D call. Per germline, CDR1 SGHTA and CDR2 FQGTGA. The CDR3 consists of 13 residues. V was trimmed by 6 bases and J by 0 bases, leaving 7 bases between them. This CDR3 is CASSSLSTDTQYF. The CDR3 nucleotides read TGTGCCAGCAGTTCCCTAAGCACAGATACGCAGTATTTT. The full variable domain, in which reference TRBV7-3 and TRBJ2-3 provide the parts outside the CDR3, is GAGVSQTPSNKVTEKGKYVELRCDPISGHTALYWYRQSLGQGPEFLIYFQGTGAADDSGLPNDRFFAVRPEGSVSTLKIQRTERGDSAVYLCASSSLSTDTQYFGPGTRLTVL.

This clone occurred once. This chain connects TRBV4-2 to TRBJ2-6; D is undetermined. Trimming shortened V by 1 base and J by 0 bases, and 10 bases separated the two germline ends. The CDR3 consists of 17 residues. Germline V lookup: CDR1 LGHNA, CDR2 YNFKEQ. CDR3 DNA: TGTGCCAGCAGCCAAGGGTTAGCTTTCTCTGGGGCCAACGTCCTGACTTTC. Its protein product is CASSQGLAFSGANVLTF.

The genes are TRBV6-5 and TRBJ1-4, with 7 bases identical to TRBD1. Trimming cost V 0 bases and J 7 bases; bases outside gene matches: 5. This CDR3 has 15 amino acids. Per the germline V gene, CDR1 is MNHEY and CDR2 is SVGAGI. The CDR3 DNA follows: TGTGCCAGCAGTTACTCCGGGCAGGGGGGTGAAAAACTGTTTTTT. This gives the protein CASSYSGQGGEKLFF.

The chain uses TRBV15 and TRBJ2-1; 9 bases match TRBD1. CDR3 length: 16 residues. Germline V gene lookup returns CDR1 LNHNV and CDR2 YYDKDF (reference sequence). V dropped 0 bases and J dropped 9; count of bases not matched to a gene: 9. The chain's CDR3 is CATSRDGTGYYGEQFF. DNA of the CDR3: TGTGCCACCAGCAGAGATGGGACAGGGTATTATGGTGAGCAGTTCTTC. Full variable domain (rest looked up from reference TRBV15 and TRBJ2-1): DAMVIQNPRYQVTQFGKPVTLSCSQTLNHNVMYWYQQKSSQAPKLLFHYYDKDFNNEADTPDNFQSRRPNTSFCFLDIRSPGLGDTAMYLCATSRDGTGYYGEQFFGPGTRLTVL.